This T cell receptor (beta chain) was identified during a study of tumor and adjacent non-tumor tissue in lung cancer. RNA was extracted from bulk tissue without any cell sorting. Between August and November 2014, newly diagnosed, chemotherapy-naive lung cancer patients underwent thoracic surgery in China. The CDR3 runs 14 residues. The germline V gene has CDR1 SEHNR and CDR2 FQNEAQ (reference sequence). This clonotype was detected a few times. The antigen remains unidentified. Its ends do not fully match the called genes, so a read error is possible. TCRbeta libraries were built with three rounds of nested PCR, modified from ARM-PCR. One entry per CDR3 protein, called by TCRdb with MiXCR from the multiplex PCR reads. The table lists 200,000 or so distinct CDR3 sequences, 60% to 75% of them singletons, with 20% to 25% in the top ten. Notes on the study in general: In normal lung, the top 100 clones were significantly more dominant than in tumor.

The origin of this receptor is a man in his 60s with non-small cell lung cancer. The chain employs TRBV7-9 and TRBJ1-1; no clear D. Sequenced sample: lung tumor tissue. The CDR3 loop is CVSSLEHLNTEAFF. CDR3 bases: TGTGTCAGCAGCTTAGAACATCTGAACACTGAAGCTTTCTTT.